This TCR beta chain came from a study of naive and memory T cell subsets. The beta constant-region primer was an equimolar mix of two oligonucleotides covering TRBC1 and TRBC2. TCRdb re-analysed the UMI-ligation and nested PCR reads in MiXCR, keeping a single row per CDR3 protein. The sample gives some 150,000 distinct CDR3 sequences, over 15% of which show up once; about 0.13% is in the top ten. The sequence was obtained from a human donor in good health. The sequenced sample was naive CD4+ T cells from blood.

CDR3 region: CASSQPTGATNEKLFF. In DNA, the CDR3 is TGCGCCAGCAGCCAACCTACAGGAGCAACTAATGAAAAACTGTTTTTT. This chain uses TRBV4-1 with TRBJ1-4; D might be TRBD1 (5 bases). Trimming left V 2 bases short and J 0 bases short, with 10 bases between. Looked up from germline, CDR1 is MGHRA and CDR2 is YSYEKL. This CDR3 spans 16 amino acids.